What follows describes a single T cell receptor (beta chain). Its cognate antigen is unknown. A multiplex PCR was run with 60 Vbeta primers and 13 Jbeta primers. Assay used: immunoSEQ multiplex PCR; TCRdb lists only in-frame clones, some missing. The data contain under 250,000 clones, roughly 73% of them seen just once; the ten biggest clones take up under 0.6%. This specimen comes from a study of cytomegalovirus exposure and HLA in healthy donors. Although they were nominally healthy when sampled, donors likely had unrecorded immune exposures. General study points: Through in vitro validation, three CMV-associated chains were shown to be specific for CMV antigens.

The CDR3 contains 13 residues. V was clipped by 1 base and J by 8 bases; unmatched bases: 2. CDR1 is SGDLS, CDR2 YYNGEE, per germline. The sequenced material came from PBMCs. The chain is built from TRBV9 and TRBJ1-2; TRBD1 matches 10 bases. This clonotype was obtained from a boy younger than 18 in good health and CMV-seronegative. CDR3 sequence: CASSVTGQGGYTF. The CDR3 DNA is TGTGCCAGCAGCGTAACGGGACAGGGGGGCTACACCTTC.